The 6 T cell receptor beta chains presented below share a single source sample, sequenced in a study of OX40 agonist ivuxolimab in advanced cancers. Clones were read by immunoSEQ multiplex PCR, and TCRdb kept only the in-frame ones, dropping some. The table shows about 140,000 clones, with under 95% occurring only once. The starting material was CD4+ or CD8+ T cells sorted from blood, obtained in a trial of the OX40 agonist ivuxolimab. These receptors originate from an adult with an advanced solid tumor such as melanoma, head and neck, liver or kidney cancer.

This clone was detected only once. This chain joins TRBV5-6 and TRBJ1-1, with D possibly TRBD1 on 5 matching bases. Germline V CDR1 and CDR2: SGHDT, YYEEEE. Trimming removed 0 bases at V and 7 bases at J, with 13 bases between. This CDR3 comprises 14 residues. DNA of the CDR3: TGTGCCAGCAGCTTGGGAGGGCGACAGTTTGAAGCTTTCTTT. This encodes CASSLGGRQFEAFF.

The chain has TRBV7-2 and TRBJ2-7; 13 nucleotides align to TRBD2. Germline CDR1 SGHTA, CDR2 FQGNSA. The CDR3 length is 15 residues. Losses at the gene ends were 4 bases for V and 6 bases for J; bases not matched to a gene: 6. CDR3 in amino acids: CASSSAGTSGIEQYF. DNA of the CDR3: TGTGCCAGCAGCTCTGCGGGGACTAGCGGGATCGAGCAGTACTTC.

This clone was recorded once. This rearrangement joins TRBV19 to TRBJ2-7; TRBD1 agrees at 9 bases. Losses at the gene ends were 2 bases for V and 3 bases for J; bases not matched to a gene: 8. The CDR3 has 16 amino acids. Germline CDR1 is LNHDA and CDR2 is SQIVND (reference sequence). The CDR3, as DNA: TGTGCCAGTAGTATACCCTTGACAGGGGGAATCTACGAGCAGTACTTC. This codes for CASSIPLTGGIYEQYF.

This chain connects TRBV27 to TRBJ2-2; tentative D call: TRBD1 (6 bases). The CDR3 is made up of 16 amino acids. V was shortened by 5 bases and J by 0 bases, with 13 bases between the two germline ends. CDR1 and CDR2 from the germline V gene are MNHEY and SMNVEV (reference sequence). CDR3 DNA: TGTGCCAGCAGTCCCAGGGGCCCGACGAACACCGGGGAGCTGTTTTTT. Amino acid sequence: CASSPRGPTNTGELFF.

The chain employs TRBV7-2 and TRBJ2-1; D is ambiguous. Germline assignment: CDR1 SGHTA and CDR2 FQGNSA. V gave up 5 bases and J gave up 8 bases, with 10 bases separating them. The CDR3 is 12 amino acids. CDR3 loop: CASSVPGYEQFF. The CDR3 DNA is TGTGCCAGCAGCGTCCCCGGGTATGAGCAGTTCTTC.

J is TRBJ2-1 and V is TRBV5-1, with 11 bases fitting TRBD2. Trimming cost V 1 base and J 9 bases; bases outside gene matches: 3. The length of the CDR3 is 14 residues. In germline, CDR1 is SGHRS, CDR2 YFSETQ. The CDR3 spells CASSLLTSGGEQFF. CDR3 bases: TGCGCCAGCAGCTTGCTCACTAGCGGGGGTGAGCAGTTCTTC.